This TCR beta chain was found in a study of T cell responses to AZD1222 COVID-19 vaccine. Germline trimming cut 3 bases from V and 5 bases from J; bases unmatched to any gene: 5. CDR3 size: 14 residues. Germline values: CDR1 MDHEN, CDR2 SYDVKM. Method: immunoSEQ multiplex PCR; TCRdb's copy keeps in-frame clones and lacks some. The table lists approximately 150,000 clones, about 89% of them singletons. This specimen consisted of peripheral blood, obtained on day 0 of AZD1222 vaccination. This chain connects TRBV28 to TRBJ1-1, with 8 bases fitting TRBD1. The source of this sequence is an adult in good health. The CDR3 DNA reads TGTGCCAGCAGTTTCTACAGGGGGAGGACTGAAGCTTTCTTT. Translated, it gives CASSFYRGRTEAFF. The full variable domain, completed using reference TRBV28 and TRBJ1-1, is DVKVTQSSRYLVKRTGEKVFLECVQDMDHENMFWYRQDPGLGLRLIYFSYDVKMKEKGDIPEGYSVSREKKERFSLILESASTNQTSMYLCASSFYRGRTEAFFGQGTRLTVV.